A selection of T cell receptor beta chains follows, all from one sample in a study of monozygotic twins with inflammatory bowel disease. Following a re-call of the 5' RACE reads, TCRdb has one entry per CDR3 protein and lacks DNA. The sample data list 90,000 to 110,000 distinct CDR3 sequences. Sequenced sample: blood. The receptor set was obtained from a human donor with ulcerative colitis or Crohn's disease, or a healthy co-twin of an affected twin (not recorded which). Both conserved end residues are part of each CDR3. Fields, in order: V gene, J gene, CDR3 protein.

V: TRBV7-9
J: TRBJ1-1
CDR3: CASSVDRGSAFF

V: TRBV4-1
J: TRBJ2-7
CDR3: CASSQRDTSYEQYF

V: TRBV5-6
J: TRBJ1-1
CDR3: CASSPYDRGGTEAFF

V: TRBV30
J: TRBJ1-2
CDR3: CAWSFPGTANYGYTF

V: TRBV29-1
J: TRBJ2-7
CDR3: CSVLGAGHEQYF

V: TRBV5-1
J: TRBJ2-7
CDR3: CASSTQTGTVTYEQYF

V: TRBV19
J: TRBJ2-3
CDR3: CASSDRLAVDTQYF

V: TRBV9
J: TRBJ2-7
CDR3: CASSVGHGGYEQYF

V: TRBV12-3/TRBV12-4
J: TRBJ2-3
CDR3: CASSFGGLAGEEYF

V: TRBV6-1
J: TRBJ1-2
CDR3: CASSEAGDWDYGYTF

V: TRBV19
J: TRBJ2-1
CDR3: CASTPPGDGYNEQFF

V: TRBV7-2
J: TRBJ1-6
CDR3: CASSLVGSAAYSPLHF

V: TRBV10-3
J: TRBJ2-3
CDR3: CAISESRGGTDTQYF

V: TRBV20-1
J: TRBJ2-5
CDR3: CSAISDRGQETQYF

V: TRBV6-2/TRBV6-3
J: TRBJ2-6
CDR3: CASSSQQTGTGANVLTF

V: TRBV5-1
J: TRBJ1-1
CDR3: CASSLRQGGDDEAFF

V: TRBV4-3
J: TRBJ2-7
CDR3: CASSQDAARTVTYEQYF

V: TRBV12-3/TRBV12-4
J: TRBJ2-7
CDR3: CASSFSDRGNEQYF

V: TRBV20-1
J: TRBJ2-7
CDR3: CSASQPSREQYF

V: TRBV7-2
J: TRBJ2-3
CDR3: CASSPGGQGLTDTQYF

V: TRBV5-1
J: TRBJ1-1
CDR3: CASRVDTEAFF

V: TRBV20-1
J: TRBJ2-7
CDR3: CSARGWTGVDEQYF

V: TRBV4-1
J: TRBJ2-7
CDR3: CASSQGYPSGRRKRDEQYF

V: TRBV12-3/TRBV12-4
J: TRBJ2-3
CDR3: CASSYTDTQYF

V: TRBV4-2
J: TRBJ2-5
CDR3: CASSQHLAGNKETQYF

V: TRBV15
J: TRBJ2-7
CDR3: CATSRDPQNEQYF

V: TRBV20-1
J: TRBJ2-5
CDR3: CSAPDGRASETQYF

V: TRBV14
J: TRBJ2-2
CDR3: CASSLQGWTGELFF

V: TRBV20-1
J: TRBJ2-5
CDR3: CSARALRDVQETQYF

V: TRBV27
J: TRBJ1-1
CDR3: CASSLGSGETTKAFF

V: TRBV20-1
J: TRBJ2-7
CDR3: CSATTSGRAANYEQYF

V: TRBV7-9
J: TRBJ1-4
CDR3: CASSLADEKLFF

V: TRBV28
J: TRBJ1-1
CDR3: CASSWGKGWGTEAFF

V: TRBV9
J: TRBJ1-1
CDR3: CASSMGQGDTEAFF

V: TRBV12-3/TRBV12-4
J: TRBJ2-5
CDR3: CASSPALAGETQYF

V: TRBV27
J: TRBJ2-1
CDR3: CASSFTLLAGADNEQFF

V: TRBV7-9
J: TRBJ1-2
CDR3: CASSLVWDILYGYTF

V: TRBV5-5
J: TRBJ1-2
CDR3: CASSLEPVGGANGYTF

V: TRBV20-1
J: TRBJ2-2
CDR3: CSAQKSSGGTGELFF

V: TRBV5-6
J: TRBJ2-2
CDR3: CASSFLRTENTGELFF

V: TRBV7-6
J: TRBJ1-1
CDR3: CASSLAPQSEAFF

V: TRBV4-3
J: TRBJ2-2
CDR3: CASSQRWDTGELFF

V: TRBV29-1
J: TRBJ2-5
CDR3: CSVGPGVRETQYF